The rows below give T cell receptor beta chains drawn from one sample of a study of blood T cell repertoires in COVID-19. Repertoires were generated with immunoSEQ multiplex PCR, while TCRdb's copy carries only in-frame clones and drops some. The sample holds roughly 260,000 clones, just under 90% seen once. The specimen sequenced was peripheral blood. These receptors all stem from a woman aged 40 to 50 with acute or convalescent COVID-19. Both conserved end residues are part of each CDR3. D genes are given only for firm matches. Clone size, where shown, is once, few, many, or a class for clones that have expanded.

v_gene	abundance	j_gene	d_gene	CDR3nt	CDR3aa
TRBV18	-	TRBJ1-2	-	TGTGCCAGCTCTCCGGACACGAGCTATGGCTACACCTTC	CASSPDTSYGYTF
TRBV27	once	TRBJ2-6	TRBD1	TGTGCCAGCAGTTTTACAGGGGGCGTGTCTGGGGCCAACGTCCTGACTTTC	CASSFTGGVSGANVLTF
TRBV19	once	TRBJ2-3	TRBD2	TGTGCCAGTAGTTCCCGAGCGGGGGGCACAGATACGCAGTATTTT	CASSSRAGGTDTQYF
TRBV5-1	-	TRBJ1-6	-	TGCGCCAGCAGCTTGGCCGGGAGGTCCTATAATTCACCCCTCCACTTT	CASSLAGRSYNSPLHF
TRBV5-6	-	TRBJ1-1	-	TGTGCCAGCAGCTTGGCGGTGAACACTGAAGCTTTCTTT	CASSLAVNTEAFF
TRBV4-1	-	TRBJ1-2	-	TGCGCCAGCAGCCAAGGGGAGGGAGCTAACTATGGCTACACCTTC	CASSQGEGANYGYTF
TRBV30	-	TRBJ2-3	TRBD2	TGTGCCTGGACTTGGGGTAGAGCGGGGGGACGCACAGATACGCAGTATTTT	CAWTWGRAGGRTDTQYF
TRBV5-1	-	TRBJ2-5	TRBD2	TGCGCCAGCAGCCTCCTAGCGGGGGGTCCAGAGACCCAGTACTTC	CASSLLAGGPETQYF
TRBV29-1	-	TRBJ1-2	-	TGCAGCGCCAAAGACGGGGGGAACTATGGCTACACCTTC	CSAKDGGNYGYTF
TRBV24-1	-	TRBJ2-5	-	TGTGCCACCGCAAACGGGGGACCCCCCTCGGGGACCCAGTACTTC	CATANGGPPSGTQYF
TRBV7-9	-	TRBJ1-5	TRBD1	TGTGCCAGCAGTCGGGACAGGGATCAGCCCCAGCATTTT	CASSRDRDQPQHF
TRBV5-1	-	TRBJ1-4	-	TGCGCCACCCCGGGGAAGGGTAGGGAAAAACTGTTTTTT	CATPGKGREKLFF
TRBV5-6	-	TRBJ2-3	TRBD2	TGTGCCAGCAGAGGACTAGCGGATACGCAGTATTTT	CASRGLADTQYF
TRBV15	-	TRBJ1-3	TRBD1	TGTGCCACCAGCACCCGGACGGGACAGACTGGAAACACCATATATTTT	CATSTRTGQTGNTIYF
TRBV7-3	-	TRBJ1-6	TRBD1	TGTGCCAGCAGCCTAACAAATGCAGGACAGGGGGGAAATGATTCACCCCTCCACTTT	CASSLTNAGQGGNDSPLHF
TRBV19	-	TRBJ2-1	-	TGTGCCAGTACACATCTCGACTCCAATGAGCAGTTCTTC	CASTHLDSNEQFF
TRBV4-1	-	TRBJ1-1	TRBD1	TGCGCCAGCAGCTTCCCCAGGGGGATCCCCGGTGAAGCTTTCTTT	CASSFPRGIPGEAFF
TRBV24-1	-	TRBJ1-1	-	TGTGCCACCAGTGTCAATATTGATGAGGCTTTCTTT	CATSVNIDEAFF
TRBV5-1	-	TRBJ2-6	-	TGCGCCAGCACCTTTACAGGGTCTGGGGCCAACGTCCTGACTTTC	CASTFTGSGANVLTF
TRBV14	-	TRBJ1-6	-	TGTGCCAGCAGCCAAGAACTATCACCCCTCCACTTT	CASSQELSPLHF
TRBV12-3/TRBV12-4	-	TRBJ1-1	TRBD1	TGTGCCAGCAGTACACAGGGGACGACTGAAGCTTTCTTT	CASSTQGTTEAFF
TRBV19	-	TRBJ2-1	TRBD2	TGTGCCAGTAGTATGTGGATAGCGGGGGAGTACAATGAGCAGTTCTTC	CASSMWIAGEYNEQFF
TRBV11-2	-	TRBJ2-1	TRBD2	TGTGCCAGCAGCTCTTCCTCCCGGGGGGGCCCCGCCGATGAGCAGTTCTTC	CASSSSSRGGPADEQFF
TRBV4-1	-	TRBJ1-2	-	TGCGCCAGCAGCCAATCGACGGGTTATGGCTACACCTTC	CASSQSTGYGYTF
TRBV4-1	-	TRBJ1-2	-	TGCGCCAGCAGCCAAGGACGGGGGGGCAGCGTTAACTATGGCTACACCTTC	CASSQGRGGSVNYGYTF
TRBV5-4	-	TRBJ1-2	TRBD1	TGTGCCAGCCGAAGAGGGACAGTCAATAACTATGGCTACACCTTC	CASRRGTVNNYGYTF
TRBV19	-	TRBJ2-3	-	TGTGCCAGTATCGGGTCCACAGATACGCAGTATTTT	CASIGSTDTQYF
TRBV7-6	-	TRBJ1-2	TRBD1	TGTGCCAGCAGCTTAGGGACAGGGAGTGGTGGCTACACCTTC	CASSLGTGSGGYTF
TRBV28	-	TRBJ2-3	TRBD2	TGTGCCAGCAGAGATAGCGGGGGCCGGGATACGCAGTATTTT	CASRDSGGRDTQYF
TRBV2	-	TRBJ2-3	TRBD2	TGTGCCAGCAGCACTACTAGCGGGGTGGGAGATACGCAGTATTTT	CASSTTSGVGDTQYF
TRBV6-5	-	TRBJ1-1	TRBD1	TGTGCCAGCAGCGTGGACAGGAAAAACACTGAAGCTTTCTTT	CASSVDRKNTEAFF
TRBV3-1/TRBV3-2	-	TRBJ2-1	-	TGTGCCAGCAGCCTGGGGGGGCCAGTCGGTGATGAGCAGTTCTTC	CASSLGGPVGDEQFF
TRBV5-4	-	TRBJ2-3	TRBD2	TGTGCCAGCAGCATTAGCGGGGTACCCACAGATACGCAGTATTTT	CASSISGVPTDTQYF
TRBV12-3/TRBV12-4	-	TRBJ1-2	-	TGTGCCAGCAGTTTGGGTGAGGCTGGTAGCTACACCTTC	CASSLGEAGSYTF
TRBV7-9	-	TRBJ2-1	-	TGTGCCAGCAGCTTAGCGGGAGACAGGTGGAGGTTCTTC	CASSLAGDRWRFF
TRBV19	-	TRBJ1-2	-	TGTGCCAGTAGTATACAGGCCTCTAACTATGGCTACACCTTC	CASSIQASNYGYTF
TRBV5-8	-	TRBJ2-5	-	TGTGCCAGCAGCTTGGGACAGATCCACCAAGAGACCCAGTACTTC	CASSLGQIHQETQYF